Below are 21 T cell receptor beta chains sequenced from a single sample in a study of human thymus T cells. Thymic tissue was derived from resections collected during corrective heart surgery. Repertoires were generated with immunoSEQ multiplex PCR, while TCRdb's copy carries only in-frame clones and drops some. The repertoire holds some 120,000 clones, with 90% to 95% as singletons. The material sequenced was thymus tissue. These receptors were taken from a boy younger than two with a congenital heart defect but otherwise immunologically healthy.

This rearrangement joins TRBV6-6 to TRBJ1-2; TRBD1 matches 7 bases. Germline CDR1 is MNHNY and CDR2 is SVGAGI (reference sequence). The CDR3 totals 14 residues. V trimming: 5 bases; J trimming: 8 bases; junction bases outside the gene matches: 11. The CDR3 DNA follows: TGTGCCAGCAGTCCCTACAGGGGCCCGGTCGGCTACACCTTC. This gives the protein CASSPYRGPVGYTF.

The rearrangement joins TRBV7-2 to TRBJ2-1; 8 nucleotides agree with TRBD1. This CDR3 spans 15 amino acids. Germline loops: CDR1 SGHTA, CDR2 FQGNSA. V was pared by 3 bases and J by 5 bases, with 6 bases of the junction left unmatched. The CDR3 protein is CASSFYRGDHNEQFF. The CDR3 DNA is TGTGCCAGCAGCTTTTACAGGGGGGATCACAATGAGCAGTTCTTC.

This clone appeared once. The chain employs TRBV13 and TRBJ2-1, with D possibly TRBD2 on 6 matching bases. Germline CDR1 reads PRHDT; CDR2 reads FYEKMQ (reference sequence). The CDR3 loop spans 15 amino acids. Trimming removed 5 bases from V and 3 bases from J, with 14 bases in between. In DNA form, the CDR3 reads TGTGCCAGCAGCACGGGACTCAGAGACTACAATGAGCAGTTCTTC. Translation: CASSTGLRDYNEQFF.

This clone was seen once. The chain is built from TRBV4-3 and TRBJ1-6; possible D gene TRBD1, 5 bases. Germline values: CDR1 LGHNA, CDR2 YSLEER. V was clipped by 1 base and J by 4 bases, with 11 bases between them. The CDR3 covers 16 residues. CDR3 coding DNA: TGCGCCAGCAGCCAAGGTTCCGACAGATATAATTCACCCCTCCACTTT. Its protein is CASSQGSDRYNSPLHF.

CDR3 protein: CASSLDSQETQYF. For the CDR3, the DNA is TGTGCCAGCAGCTTGGACTCACAAGAGACCCAGTACTTC. This chain links TRBV5-4 with TRBJ2-5; the D is unclear. CDR1 and CDR2 (germline): SGHNT, YYREEE (reference sequence). The ends were cut back, 0 bases at V and 2 bases at J, with 5 bases in the middle. This CDR3 comprises 13 residues. The entire variable domain, with the rest obtained from reference TRBV5-4 and TRBJ2-5, is as follows: ETGVTQSPTHLIKTRGQQVTLRCSSQSGHNTVSWYQQALGQGPQFIFQYYREEENGRGNFPPRFSGLQFPNYSSELNVNALELDDSALYLCASSLDSQETQYFGPGTRLLVL.

The gene calls are TRBV7-9 and TRBJ2-5; a possible D gene is TRBD2 (5 bases). CDR3 length: 16 amino acids. Per the germline V gene, CDR1 is SEHNR and CDR2 is FQNEAQ (reference sequence). V was shortened by 3 bases and J by 4 bases, with 18 bases between the two germline ends. CDR3 in amino acids: CASSLSGGMYGETQYF. In DNA, the CDR3 is TGTGCCAGCAGCTTGTCAGGAGGAATGTATGGAGAGACCCAGTACTTC.

V is TRBV7-2 and J is TRBJ2-1, with 7 bases fitting TRBD2. With 3 bases clipped from V and 5 bases from J, the junction kept 4 bases outside the gene matches. The CDR3 runs to 14 residues. Germline assignment: CDR1 SGHTA and CDR2 FQGNSA. CDR3 residues: CASSFLAANNEQFF. CDR3 bases: TGTGCCAGCAGCTTCCTAGCGGCTAACAATGAGCAGTTCTTC.

The rearrangement links TRBV9 to TRBJ2-3; 10 nucleotides agree with TRBD1. V lost 2 bases, J lost 5 bases, and 8 bases stayed unmatched. Per germline, CDR1 SGDLS and CDR2 YYNGEE. The CDR3 contains 16 residues. CDR3 amino acids: CASSVVPGQGIDTQYF. In nucleotides, the CDR3 is TGTGCCAGCAGCGTTGTTCCGGGACAGGGGATAGATACGCAGTATTTT.

The chain links TRBV9 to TRBJ2-3; the D gene is possibly TRBD1 (5 bases). Germline loops: CDR1 SGDLS, CDR2 YYNGEE. The V gene lost 0 bases and the J gene lost 3 bases, with 14 bases spanning the gap. The CDR3 is 16 amino acids. The CDR3 bases are TGTGCCAGCAGCGTAGGCTTCAGGGATAGGACAGATACGCAGTATTTT. Amino acids: CASSVGFRDRTDTQYF.

J is TRBJ2-3 and V is TRBV9, with TRBD1 as a possible D gene (5 bases). V was clipped by 0 bases and J by 6 bases, with 11 bases between them. This CDR3 has 14 residues. Germline loops: CDR1 SGDLS, CDR2 YYNGEE. The CDR3 sequence: CASSVAGAPDTQYF. CDR3 sequence (DNA): TGTGCCAGCAGCGTAGCTGGGGCCCCCGATACGCAGTATTTT. Variable domain in full (rest from reference TRBV9 and TRBJ2-3): DSGVTQTPKHLITATGQRVTLRCSPRSGDLSVYWYQQSLDQGLQFLIQYYNGEERAKGNILERFSAQQFPDLHSELNLSSLELGDSALYFCASSVAGAPDTQYFGPGTRLTVL.

The V and J genes are TRBV19 and TRBJ2-3, with 7 nucleotides matching TRBD1. Trimming took 3 bases from V and 2 from J; bases not matched to a gene: 5. The CDR3 runs 15 residues. Germline V gene lookup returns CDR1 LNHDA and CDR2 SQIVND (reference sequence). Here the CDR3 DNA reads TGTGCCAGTAGTATTGGTGGGACAGTCACAGATACGCAGTATTTT. Translating gives CASSIGGTVTDTQYF.

The chain combines TRBV10-3 with TRBJ1-2, with a possible D match to TRBD1 (5 bases). The V gene lost 5 bases and the J gene lost 4 bases, with 29 bases spanning the gap. CDR1 is ENHRY, CDR2 SYGVKD, per germline. The CDR3 covers 19 residues. The CDR3 DNA is TGTGCCATCAGTATCAAGGCGGCCTTAAGGGACCATCCTGGCTATGGCTACACCTTC. Protein product: CAISIKAALRDHPGYGYTF.

The CDR3 reads CAVGQGVNYGYTF. CDR3 DNA sequence: TGTGCCGTTGGACAGGGGGTCAACTATGGCTACACCTTC. The V call is TRBV7-6, the J call TRBJ1-2; 10 nucleotides align to TRBD1. The CDR3 is made up of 13 amino acids. Germline V gives CDR1 SGHVS, CDR2 FNYEAQ. V was pared by 11 bases and J by 2 bases, with 5 bases of the junction left unmatched. Based on the CDR3 plus reference TRBV7-6 and TRBJ1-2, the full variable domain is GAGVSQSPRYKVTKRGQDVALRCDPISGHVSLYWYRQALGQGPEFLTYFNYEAQQDKSGLPNDRFSAERPEGSISTLTIQRTEQRDSAMYRCAVGQGVNYGYTFGSGTRLTVV.

This chain links TRBV11-3 with TRBJ2-4; the D gene is possibly TRBD1 (6 bases). Germline-derived CDR1 and CDR2 are SGHNT and YENEEA. V lost 5 bases and J 0 bases, leaving 20 bases between the germline ends. The CDR3 consists of 18 residues. CDR3 in DNA: TGTGCCAGCAGCCCTAAGCAAGGGGGATGGCTAGCCAAAAACATTCAGTACTTC. Its protein is CASSPKQGGWLAKNIQYF.

The chain is built from TRBV2 and TRBJ2-2; 9 bases map to TRBD1. The CDR3 loop spans 18 amino acids. The V segment lost 2 bases and the J segment 7 bases; nucleotides outside the gene matches: 14. The germline V gene has CDR1 SNHLY and CDR2 FYNNEI. The CDR3: CASSEQQGASGGIGELFF. The DNA for the CDR3 is TGTGCCAGCAGTGAACAACAGGGGGCTTCAGGAGGTATCGGGGAGCTGTTTTTT.

CDR3 DNA: TGTGCCAGCAGCTCAGAAGTGTACAGCTCTGGAAACACCATATATTTT. Amino acids: CASSSEVYSSGNTIYF. This chain uses TRBV7-2 with TRBJ1-3, with D unclear. V dropped 4 bases and J dropped 0 bases, with 13 bases sitting between them. Germline-derived CDR1 and CDR2 are SGHTA and FQGNSA. There are 16 residues in the CDR3.

The chain has TRBV4-3 and TRBJ1-2, with D uncertain. Trimming took off 2 bases at V and 0 bases at J, with 13 bases between the two ends. Germline V CDR1 and CDR2: LGHNA, YSLEER. The CDR3 consists of 16 residues. CDR3 sequence: CASSQSPSSSNYGYTF. The CDR3, as DNA: TGCGCCAGCAGCCAATCCCCGAGCTCCTCTAACTATGGCTACACCTTC.

This clone appeared once. The rearrangement links TRBV6-1 to TRBJ2-5, with 8 positions matching TRBD2. Germline V gene data show CDR1 as MNHNS and CDR2 as SASEGT. Germline trimming cut 0 bases from V and 5 bases from J; bases unmatched to any gene: 5. The length of the CDR3 is 15 residues. This CDR3 is CASSEASGGRETQYF. The CDR3 region has the DNA TGTGCCAGCAGTGAAGCGAGCGGGGGCCGGGAGACCCAGTACTTC.

The rearrangement links TRBV25-1 to TRBJ1-6; D unresolved. The CDR3 is made up of 15 amino acids. V lost 1 base, J lost 0 bases, and 4 bases lay in between. Looked up from germline, CDR1 is MGHDK and CDR2 is SYGVNS. The CDR3 region has the DNA TGTGCCAGCAGTGAATTGAGCTCCTATAATTCACCCCTCCACTTT. This sequence encodes CASSELSSYNSPLHF.

CDR3 in DNA: TGTGCCAGCAGCTTAGTCCGGGGGCGGGCTTTCTTT. This sequence encodes CASSLVRGRAFF. This rearrangement joins TRBV7-2 to TRBJ1-1, with TRBD1 as a possible D gene (6 bases). The V gene's germline CDR1 is SGHTA and CDR2 FQGNSA. V dropped 1 base and J dropped 11 bases, with 11 bases sitting between them. The CDR3 runs 12 residues.

The table lists this clone with a count of one. CDR3: CAIRTRLAGNTGELFF. CDR3 DNA: TGTGCCATCAGGACAAGACTAGCGGGTAACACCGGGGAGCTGTTTTTT. This chain links TRBV10-3 with TRBJ2-2; 10 bases agree with TRBD2. CDR1 and CDR2 from the germline V gene are ENHRY and SYGVKD. This CDR3 spans 16 amino acids. V trimming: 6 bases; J trimming: 2 bases; junction bases outside the gene matches: 6.